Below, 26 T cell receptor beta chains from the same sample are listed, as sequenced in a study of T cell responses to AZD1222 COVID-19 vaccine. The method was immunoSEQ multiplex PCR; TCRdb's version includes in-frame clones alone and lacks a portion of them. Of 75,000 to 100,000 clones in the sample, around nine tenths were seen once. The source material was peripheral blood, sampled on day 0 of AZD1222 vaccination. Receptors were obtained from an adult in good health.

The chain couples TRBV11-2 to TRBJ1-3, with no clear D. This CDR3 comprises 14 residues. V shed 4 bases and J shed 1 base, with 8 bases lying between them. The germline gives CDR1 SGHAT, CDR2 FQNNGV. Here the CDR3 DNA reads TGTGCCAGCAGCTCCAGCCGGTCTGGAAACACCATATATTTT. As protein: CASSSSRSGNTIYF.

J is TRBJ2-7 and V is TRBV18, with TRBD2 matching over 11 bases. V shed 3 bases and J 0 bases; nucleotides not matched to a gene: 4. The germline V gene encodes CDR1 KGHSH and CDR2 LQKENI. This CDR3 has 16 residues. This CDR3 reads CASSPTSGGFSYEQYF. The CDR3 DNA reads TGTGCCAGCTCACCCACTAGCGGGGGTTTCTCCTACGAGCAGTACTTC. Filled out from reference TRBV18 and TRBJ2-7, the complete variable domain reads NAGVMQNPRHLVRRRGQEARLRCSPMKGHSHVYWYRQLPEEGLKFMVYLQKENIIDESGMPKERFSAEFPKEGPSILRIQQVVRGDSAAYFCASSPTSGGFSYEQYFGPGTRLTVT.

CDR3 residues: CASSFQGYGYTF. The CDR3 region has the DNA TGTGCCAGCAGTTTCCAGGGGTATGGCTACACCTTC. The chain recombines TRBV12-3 or TRBV12-4 with TRBJ1-2; D may be TRBD1 (6 bases). The CDR3 extends over 12 amino acids. Trimming removed 3 bases at V and 5 bases at J, with 7 bases between.

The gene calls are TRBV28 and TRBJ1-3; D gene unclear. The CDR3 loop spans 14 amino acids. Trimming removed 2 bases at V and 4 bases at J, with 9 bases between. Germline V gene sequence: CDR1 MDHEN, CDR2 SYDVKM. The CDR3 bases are TGTGCCAGCAGTTTAGTCTCGGTCGGAAACACCATATATTTT. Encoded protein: CASSLVSVGNTIYF.

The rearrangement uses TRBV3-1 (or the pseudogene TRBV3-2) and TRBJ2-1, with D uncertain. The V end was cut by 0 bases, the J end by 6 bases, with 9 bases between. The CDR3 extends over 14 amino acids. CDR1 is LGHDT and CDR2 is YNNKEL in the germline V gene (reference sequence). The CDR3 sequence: CASSQEGAFNEQFF. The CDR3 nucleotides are TGTGCCAGCAGCCAAGAAGGCGCCTTCAATGAGCAGTTCTTC.

The CDR3 nucleotides read TGTGCCAGCAGCGGGGACATAGGCTGGGATTCACCCCTCCACTTT. Protein sequence: CASSGDIGWDSPLHF. The V call is TRBV9, the J call TRBJ1-6; maybe TRBD1 (6 bases). Germline V gives CDR1 SGDLS, CDR2 YYNGEE. V lost 3 bases to trimming and J lost 8 bases, with 15 bases between them. CDR3 length equals 15 residues.

The CDR3 spells CASSTPNAGSAFF. The CDR3 DNA reads TGTGCCAGCAGCACCCCCAATGCAGGGAGTGCTTTCTTT. The J gene is TRBJ1-1, the V gene TRBV11-2; maybe TRBD1 (5 bases). V lost 5 bases and J lost 11, with 18 bases in between. CDR1 is SGHAT, CDR2 FQNNGV, per germline. The CDR3 has 13 amino acids.

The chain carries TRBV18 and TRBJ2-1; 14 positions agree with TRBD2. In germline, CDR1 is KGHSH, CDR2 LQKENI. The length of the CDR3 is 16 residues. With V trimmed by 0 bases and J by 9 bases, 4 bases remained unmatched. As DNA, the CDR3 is TGTGCCAGCTCACCACCGGGGACTAGCGGGGGCGGTGAGCAGTTCTTC. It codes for CASSPPGTSGGGEQFF.

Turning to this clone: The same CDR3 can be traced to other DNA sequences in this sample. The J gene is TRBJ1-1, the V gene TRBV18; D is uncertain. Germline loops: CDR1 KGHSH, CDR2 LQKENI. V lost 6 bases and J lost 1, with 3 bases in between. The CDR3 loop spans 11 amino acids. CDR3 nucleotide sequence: TGTGCCAGCTCGGGGAACACTGAAGCTTTCTTT. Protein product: CASSGNTEAFF.

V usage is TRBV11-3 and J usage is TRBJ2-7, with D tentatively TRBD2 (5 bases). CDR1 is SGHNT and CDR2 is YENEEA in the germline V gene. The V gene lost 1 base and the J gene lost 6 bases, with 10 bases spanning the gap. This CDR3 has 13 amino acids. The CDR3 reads CASSLGVSGEQYF. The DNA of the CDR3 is TGTGCCAGCAGCTTAGGTGTCAGCGGCGAGCAGTACTTC.

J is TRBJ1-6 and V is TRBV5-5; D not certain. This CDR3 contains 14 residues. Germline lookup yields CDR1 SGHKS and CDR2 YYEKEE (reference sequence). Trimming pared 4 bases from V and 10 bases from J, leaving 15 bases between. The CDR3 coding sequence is TGTGCCAGCAGCCAGGACCCGGGTGTGTCACCCCTCCACTTT. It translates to CASSQDPGVSPLHF.

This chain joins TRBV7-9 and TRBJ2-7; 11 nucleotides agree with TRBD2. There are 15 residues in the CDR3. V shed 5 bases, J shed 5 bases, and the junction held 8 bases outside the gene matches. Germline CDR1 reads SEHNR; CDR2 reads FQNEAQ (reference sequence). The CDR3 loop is CASSLSSGGFHEQYF. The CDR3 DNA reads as TGTGCCAGCAGCCTCTCTAGCGGGGGGTTCCACGAGCAGTACTTC.

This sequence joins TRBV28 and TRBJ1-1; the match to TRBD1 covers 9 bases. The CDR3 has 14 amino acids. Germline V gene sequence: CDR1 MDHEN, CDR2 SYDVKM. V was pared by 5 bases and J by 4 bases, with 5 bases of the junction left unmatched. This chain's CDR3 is CASSPKQGATEAFF. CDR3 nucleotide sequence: TGTGCCAGCAGTCCTAAACAGGGGGCCACTGAAGCTTTCTTT.

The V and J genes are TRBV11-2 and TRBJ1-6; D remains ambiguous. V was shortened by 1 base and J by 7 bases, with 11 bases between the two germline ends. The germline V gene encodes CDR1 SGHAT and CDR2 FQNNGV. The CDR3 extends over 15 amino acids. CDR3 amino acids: CASSLVSIGNSPLHF. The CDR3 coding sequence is TGTGCCAGCAGCTTAGTTAGTATTGGGAATTCACCCCTCCACTTT.

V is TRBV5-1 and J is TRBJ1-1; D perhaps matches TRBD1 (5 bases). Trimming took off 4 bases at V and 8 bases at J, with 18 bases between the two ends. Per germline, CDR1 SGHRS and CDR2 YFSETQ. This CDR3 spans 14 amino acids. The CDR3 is CASSRDGADLEAFF. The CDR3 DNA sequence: TGCGCCAGCAGCAGGGATGGGGCGGACTTAGAAGCTTTCTTT.

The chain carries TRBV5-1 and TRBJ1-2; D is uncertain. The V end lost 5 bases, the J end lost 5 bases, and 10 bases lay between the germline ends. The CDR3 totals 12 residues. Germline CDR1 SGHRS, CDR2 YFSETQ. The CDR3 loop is CASRGEGYGYTF. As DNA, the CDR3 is TGCGCCAGCAGGGGTGAAGGGTATGGCTACACCTTC.

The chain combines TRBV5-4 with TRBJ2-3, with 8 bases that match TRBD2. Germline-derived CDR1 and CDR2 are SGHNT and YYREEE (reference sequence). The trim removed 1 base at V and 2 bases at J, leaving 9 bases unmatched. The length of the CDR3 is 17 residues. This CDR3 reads CASSLHAGRGDTDTQYF. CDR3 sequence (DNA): TGTGCCAGCAGCTTGCACGCAGGGCGGGGGGACACAGATACGCAGTATTTT.

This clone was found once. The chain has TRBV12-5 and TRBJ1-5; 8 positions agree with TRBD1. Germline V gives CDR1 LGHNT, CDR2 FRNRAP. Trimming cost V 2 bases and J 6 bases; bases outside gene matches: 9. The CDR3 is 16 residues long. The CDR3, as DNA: TGTGCTAGTGGTTTGCTGGCAGGGGGCATACTTCAGCCCCAGCATTTT. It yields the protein CASGLLAGGILQPQHF.

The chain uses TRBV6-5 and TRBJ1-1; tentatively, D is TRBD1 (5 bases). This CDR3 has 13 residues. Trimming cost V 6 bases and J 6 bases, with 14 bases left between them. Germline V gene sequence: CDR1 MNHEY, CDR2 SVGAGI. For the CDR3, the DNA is TGTGCCAGCAGGGACACTCGGCGACCTGAAGCTTTCTTT. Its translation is CASRDTRRPEAFF.

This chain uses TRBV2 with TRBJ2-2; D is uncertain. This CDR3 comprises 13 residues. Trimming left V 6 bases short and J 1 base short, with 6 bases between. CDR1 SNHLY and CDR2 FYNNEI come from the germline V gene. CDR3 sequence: CASRWGNTGELFF. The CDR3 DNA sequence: TGTGCCAGCAGGTGGGGGAACACCGGGGAGCTGTTTTTT.

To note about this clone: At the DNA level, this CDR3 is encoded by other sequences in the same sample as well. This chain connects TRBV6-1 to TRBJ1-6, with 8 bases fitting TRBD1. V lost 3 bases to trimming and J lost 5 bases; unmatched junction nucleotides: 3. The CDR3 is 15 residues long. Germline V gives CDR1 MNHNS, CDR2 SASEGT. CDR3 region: CASSEGTGDNSPLHF. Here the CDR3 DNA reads TGTGCCAGCAGTGAGGGGACAGGTGATAATTCACCCCTCCACTTT.

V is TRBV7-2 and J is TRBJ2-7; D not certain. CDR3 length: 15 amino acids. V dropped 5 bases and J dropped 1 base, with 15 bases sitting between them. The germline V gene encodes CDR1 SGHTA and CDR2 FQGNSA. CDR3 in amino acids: CASSLRPSPSYEQYF. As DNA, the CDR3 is TGTGCCAGCAGCCTGCGGCCGAGCCCATCCTACGAGCAGTACTTC.

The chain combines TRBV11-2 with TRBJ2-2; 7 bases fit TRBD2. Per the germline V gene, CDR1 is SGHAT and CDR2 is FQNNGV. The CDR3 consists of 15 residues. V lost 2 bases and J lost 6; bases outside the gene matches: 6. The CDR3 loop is CASSLMGLTSGELFF. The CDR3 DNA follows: TGTGCCAGCAGCTTAATGGGACTAACGTCCGGGGAGCTGTTTTTT.

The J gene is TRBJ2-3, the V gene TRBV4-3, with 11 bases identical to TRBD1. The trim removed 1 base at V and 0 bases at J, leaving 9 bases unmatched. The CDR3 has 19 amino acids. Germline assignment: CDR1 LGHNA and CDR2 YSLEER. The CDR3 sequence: CASSQALGGQGGSTDTQYF. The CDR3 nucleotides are TGCGCCAGCAGCCAAGCCCTAGGGGGACAGGGGGGAAGCACAGATACGCAGTATTTT.

The CDR3 here is CASSPNFYEQYF. CDR3 DNA sequence: TGTGCCAGCAGCCCCAACTTTTACGAGCAGTACTTC. The J gene is TRBJ2-7, the V gene TRBV12-3 or TRBV12-4; D call uncertain. The CDR3 sequence is 12 residues long. V was trimmed by 6 bases and J by 4 bases, leaving 10 bases between them.

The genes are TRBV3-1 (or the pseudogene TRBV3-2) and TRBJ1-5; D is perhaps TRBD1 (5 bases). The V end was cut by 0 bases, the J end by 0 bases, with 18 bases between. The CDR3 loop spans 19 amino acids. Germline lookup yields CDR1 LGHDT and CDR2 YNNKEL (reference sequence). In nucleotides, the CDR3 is TGTGCCAGCAGCCAAGATAAGGGACGGGGCCACCATAGCAATCAGCCCCAGCATTTT. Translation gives CASSQDKGRGHHSNQPQHF.